The 23 T cell receptor beta chains below were found in one sample sequenced in a study of PD-L1 blockade in urothelial cancer. Profiled with immunoSEQ multiplex PCR; TCRdb holds only in-frame clones, not every one. The sample consists of approximately 94,000 clones, around 87% of them appearing once. Documented time point: pretreatment peripheral blood. This sample comprised PBMCs, obtained around atezolizumab (anti-PD-L1) treatment. The receptors originated from a man aged 55 to 69 with urothelial cancer.

The rearrangement links TRBV4-2 to TRBJ2-2, with 9 bases matching TRBD2. The germline V gene encodes CDR1 LGHNA and CDR2 YNFKEQ. The CDR3 consists of 22 residues. With 0 bases clipped from V and 9 bases from J, the junction kept 26 bases outside the gene matches. CDR3 region: CASSQDESALAQGRGGRRELFF. The CDR3 DNA sequence: TGTGCCAGCAGCCAAGATGAATCCGCTCTCGCCCAAGGGCGGGGGGGGAGGAGGGAGCTGTTTTTT.

The chain employs TRBV6-1 and TRBJ2-7; D unresolved. The CDR3 is 15 residues long. CDR1 MNHNS and CDR2 SASEGT come from the germline V gene. V lost 4 bases and J lost 2, with 15 bases in between. In DNA, the CDR3 is TGTGCCAGCAGTGCTGCTGACGGCGGCCCCTACGAGCAGTACTTC. The encoded protein is CASSAADGGPYEQYF.

The V gene is TRBV10-1, the J gene TRBJ2-7; 8 nucleotides agree with TRBD1. The germline CDR1 and CDR2 sequences are WNHNN and SYGVQD (reference sequence). The V and J ends lost 5 bases and 2 bases, in that order; junction bases with no gene match: 5. The CDR3 extends over 14 amino acids. CDR3 in amino acids: CASSSGTGAYEQYF. Here the CDR3 DNA reads TGCGCCAGCAGTTCCGGGACAGGTGCCTACGAGCAGTACTTC.

The chain links TRBV6-5 to TRBJ1-2; no clear D. V was trimmed by 0 bases and J by 2 bases, leaving 13 bases between them. There are 16 residues in the CDR3. Germline CDR1 is MNHEY and CDR2 is SVGAGI. The CDR3 bases are TGTGCCAGCAGTTACTCGAGTCAGGCGGGGAACTATGGCTACACCTTC. As protein: CASSYSSQAGNYGYTF.

V is TRBV7-8 and J is TRBJ2-1; D not resolved. The germline CDR1 and CDR2 sequences are SGHVS and FQNEAQ. V lost 0 bases and J 6 bases, leaving 6 bases between the germline ends. The length of the CDR3 is 13 residues. The CDR3 DNA reads as TGTGCCAGCAGCTTAGCCCTAAGCAATGAGCAGTTCTTC. Translation gives CASSLALSNEQFF.

The V and J genes are TRBV11-3 and TRBJ2-4; D possibly corresponds to TRBD2 (6 bases). The CDR3 consists of 15 residues. The ends were cut back, 1 base at V and 0 bases at J, with 7 bases in the middle. Germline V lookup: CDR1 SGHNT, CDR2 YENEEA. The CDR3: CASSLGGEAKNIQYF. The CDR3 nucleotides read TGTGCCAGCAGCTTAGGGGGGGAAGCCAAAAACATTCAGTACTTC.

The gene calls are TRBV9 and TRBJ2-7; 11 nucleotides agree with TRBD1. The junction had 5 bases not matched to a gene; V was cut back by 3 bases and J by 3 bases. The germline CDR1 and CDR2 sequences are SGDLS and YYNGEE. This CDR3 is built from 15 residues. The CDR3 sequence is CASSAGQGAIYEQYF. CDR3 DNA: TGTGCCAGCAGCGCAGGACAGGGGGCAATCTACGAGCAGTACTTC. The complete variable domain, with remaining parts taken from reference TRBV9 and TRBJ2-7, reads DSGVTQTPKHLITATGQRVTLRCSPRSGDLSVYWYQQSLDQGLQFLIQYYNGEERAKGNILERFSAQQFPDLHSELNLSSLELGDSALYFCASSAGQGAIYEQYFGPGTRLTVT.

V is TRBV11-2 and J is TRBJ1-4; 7 bases map to TRBD1. The V segment lost 5 bases and the J segment 7 bases; nucleotides outside the gene matches: 10. Germline V gives CDR1 SGHAT, CDR2 FQNNGV. This CDR3 contains 15 residues. The CDR3 DNA sequence: TGTGCCAGCAGCCCTAGACAGGGCCGAGGTGAAAAACTGTTTTTT. This encodes CASSPRQGRGEKLFF. The entire variable domain, with the rest obtained from reference TRBV11-2 and TRBJ1-4, is as follows: EAGVAQSPRYKIIEKRQSVAFWCNPISGHATLYWYQQILGQGPKLLIQFQNNGVVDDSQLPKDRFSAERLKGVDSTLKIQPAKLEDSAVYLCASSPRQGRGEKLFFGSGTQLSVL.

The V and J genes are TRBV29-1 and TRBJ2-2; 7 bases match TRBD2. This CDR3 spans 16 amino acids. Germline assignment: CDR1 SQVTM and CDR2 ANQGSEA. With 1 base clipped from V and 3 bases from J, the junction kept 8 bases outside the gene matches. As DNA, the CDR3 is TGCAGCGTTGAAGGGGGGGGGACGGGAGACACCGGGGAGCTGTTTTTT. This gives the protein CSVEGGGTGDTGELFF.

The gene calls are TRBV6-6 and TRBJ1-1, with D tentatively TRBD1 (5 bases). Trimming stripped 3 bases from V and 7 bases from J, with 9 bases between. This CDR3 has 12 amino acids. Germline-derived CDR1 and CDR2 are MNHNY and SVGAGI (reference sequence). The CDR3 bases are TGTGCCAGCAGTTATGGGGGGGTTGAAGCTTTCTTT. As protein: CASSYGGVEAFF.

Only a few counts were recorded for this clone. The V call is TRBV14, the J call TRBJ2-2; tentatively, D is TRBD1 (6 bases). Deletions cut 6 bases from V and 7 bases from J, with 12 bases between. Germline assignment: CDR1 SGHDN and CDR2 FVKESK. The length of the CDR3 is 13 residues. CDR3 in amino acids: CASRQTGLGELFF. CDR3 DNA sequence: TGTGCCAGCAGACAAACAGGGCTCGGGGAGCTGTTTTTT.

The chain couples TRBV7-6 to TRBJ2-5; no clear D. Germline CDR1 is SGHVS and CDR2 is FNYEAQ. V was pared by 5 bases and J by 5 bases, with 18 bases between. The CDR3 is 15 amino acids. CDR3 region: CASSQISSALETQYF. The CDR3 DNA is TGTGCCAGCAGCCAAATTAGCAGTGCTCTTGAGACCCAGTACTTC.

The rearrangement joins TRBV28 to TRBJ1-2, with 7 positions matching TRBD1. Trimming removed 4 bases from V and 4 bases from J; junction bases left unmatched: 3. In germline, CDR1 is MDHEN, CDR2 SYDVKM. The CDR3 consists of 13 residues. DNA of the CDR3: TGTGCCAGCAGTTGGGACAGCCTCTATGGCTACACCTTC. Its protein product is CASSWDSLYGYTF.

This chain uses TRBV5-1 with TRBJ2-1; 12 bases fit TRBD2. J was trimmed by 4 bases and V by 6 bases; bases with no gene match: 2. The CDR3 totals 14 residues. Germline V gives CDR1 SGHRS, CDR2 YFSETQ. CDR3: CASTSGGEYNEQFF. The CDR3 bases are TGCGCCAGCACTAGCGGGGGGGAGTACAATGAGCAGTTCTTC.

The rearrangement links TRBV19 to TRBJ1-2, with 9 bases matching TRBD1. This CDR3 is 15 amino acids long. V was clipped by 5 bases and J by 0 bases; unmatched bases: 4. The germline V gene encodes CDR1 LNHDA and CDR2 SQIVND (reference sequence). The CDR3 reads CASSPRQGANYGYTF. CDR3 coding DNA: TGTGCCAGTAGTCCTCGACAGGGGGCTAACTATGGCTACACCTTC. Full variable domain (rest looked up from reference TRBV19 and TRBJ1-2): DGGITQSPKYLFRKEGQNVTLSCEQNLNHDAMYWYRQDPGQGLRLIYYSQIVNDFQKGDIAEGYSVSREKKESFPLTVTSAQKNPTAFYLCASSPRQGANYGYTFGSGTRLTVV.

The genes are TRBV11-3 and TRBJ1-1; D unclear. Germline values: CDR1 SGHNT, CDR2 YENEEA. This CDR3 comprises 15 residues. The V end was cut by 0 bases, the J end by 1 base, with 9 bases between. CDR3 residues: CASSLDGGRNTEAFF. The CDR3 DNA reads as TGTGCCAGCAGCTTAGATGGTGGGAGGAACACTGAAGCTTTCTTT. Based on the CDR3 plus reference TRBV11-3 and TRBJ1-1, the full variable domain is EAGVVQSPRYKIIEKKQPVAFWCNPISGHNTLYWYLQNLGQGPELLIRYENEEAVDDSQLPKDRFSAERLKGVDSTLKIQPAELGDSAVYLCASSLDGGRNTEAFFGQGTRLTVV.

The chain joins TRBV19 to TRBJ2-1; 8 bases match TRBD2. V lost 5 bases and J lost 2; bases outside the gene matches: 8. CDR1 LNHDA and CDR2 SQIVND come from the germline V gene (reference sequence). The CDR3 spans 16 residues. The CDR3 sequence is CASSPRLATAYNEQFF. The DNA of the CDR3 is TGTGCCAGTAGTCCTCGACTAGCGACAGCCTACAATGAGCAGTTCTTC.

Here the CDR3 DNA reads TGTGCCAGCAGCCCCCGGGACAGGCCTAATGAAAAACTGTTTTTT. Translating gives CASSPRDRPNEKLFF. The rearrangement links TRBV7-4 to TRBJ1-4; 8 nucleotides agree with TRBD1. V trimming: 5 bases; J trimming: 3 bases; junction bases outside the gene matches: 5. CDR1 SGHVT and CDR2 SQSDAQ come from the germline V gene. The CDR3 consists of 15 residues.

The rearrangement links TRBV5-6 to TRBJ2-7; the D gene is possibly TRBD1 (5 bases). V shed 0 bases and J shed 0 bases, with 10 bases lying between them. CDR3 length equals 15 residues. Germline values: CDR1 SGHDT, CDR2 YYEEEE. This CDR3 is CASSLVGLHSYEQYF. CDR3 DNA: TGTGCCAGCAGCTTGGTGGGGCTCCACTCCTACGAGCAGTACTTC.

V is TRBV5-6 and J is TRBJ2-7; TRBD2 aligns across 8 bases. This CDR3 contains 16 residues. V gave up 1 base and J gave up 6 bases; unmatched junction bases: 12. The germline V gene has CDR1 SGHDT and CDR2 YYEEEE. The CDR3 here is CASSLRTSNSRGEQYF. The CDR3 nucleotides are TGTGCCAGCAGCTTGAGGACTAGCAATAGTAGGGGCGAGCAGTACTTC.

This chain uses TRBV12-5 with TRBJ2-3; 8 bases line up with TRBD2. V gave up 7 bases and J gave up 8 bases; unmatched junction bases: 8. CDR1 is LGHNT, CDR2 FRNRAP, per germline. This CDR3 spans 13 amino acids. CDR3 DNA: TGTGCTAGTGCCTCAGCGGGGGCCACTACGCAGTATTTT. Translation gives CASASAGATTQYF.

This chain uses TRBV4-1 with TRBJ1-5; 12 nucleotides agree with TRBD1. This CDR3 has 16 amino acids. Trimming at V came to 0 bases and at J to 6 bases, leaving 3 bases not matched to a gene. CDR1 is MGHRA and CDR2 is YSYEKL in the germline V gene. CDR3 sequence reads: CASSQEGTGGRQPQHF. CDR3 in DNA: TGCGCCAGCAGCCAAGAGGGGACAGGGGGCCGTCAGCCCCAGCATTTT.

For the CDR3, the DNA is TGTGCCAGCAGCTCGAGAGCGAACACCGGGGAGCTGTTTTTT. This encodes CASSSRANTGELFF. The J gene is TRBJ2-2, the V gene TRBV7-9; the D is unclear. Germline-derived CDR1 and CDR2 are SEHNR and FQNEAQ (reference sequence). This CDR3 has 14 amino acids. V lost 4 bases to trimming and J lost 0 bases, with 6 bases between them.